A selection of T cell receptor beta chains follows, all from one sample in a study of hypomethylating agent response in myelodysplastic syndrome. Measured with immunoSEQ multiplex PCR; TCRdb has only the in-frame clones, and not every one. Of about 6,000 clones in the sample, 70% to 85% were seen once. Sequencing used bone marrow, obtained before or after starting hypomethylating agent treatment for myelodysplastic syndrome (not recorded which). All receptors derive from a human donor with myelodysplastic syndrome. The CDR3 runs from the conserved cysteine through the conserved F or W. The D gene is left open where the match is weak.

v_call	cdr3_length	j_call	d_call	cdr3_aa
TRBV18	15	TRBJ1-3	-	CASSPSAGSGNTIYF
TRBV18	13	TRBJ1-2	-	CASSPSADYGYTF
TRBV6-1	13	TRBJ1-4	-	CASSVRYNEKLFF
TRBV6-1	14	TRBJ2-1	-	CASTRLGSYNEQFF
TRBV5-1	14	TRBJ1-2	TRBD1	CASSLDGQGYGYTF
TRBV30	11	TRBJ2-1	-	CAWSVRGEQFF
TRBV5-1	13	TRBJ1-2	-	CATRPPGDYGYTF
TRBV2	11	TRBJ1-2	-	CASTRFAGYTF
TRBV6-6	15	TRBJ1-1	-	CASTPSSGLNTEAFF
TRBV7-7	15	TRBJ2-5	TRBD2	CASSFWASGRKTQYF
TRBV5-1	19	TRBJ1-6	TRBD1	CASSLGTTGGSSYNSPLHF
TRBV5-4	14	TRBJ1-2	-	CASSFTSGGYGYTF
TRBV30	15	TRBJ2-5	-	CAWSAHRDRVETQYF
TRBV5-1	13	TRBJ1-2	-	CASKLTGNYGYTF
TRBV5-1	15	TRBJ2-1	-	CASSGTRVSYNEQFF
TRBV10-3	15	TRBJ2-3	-	CAIRGGWGGTDTQYF
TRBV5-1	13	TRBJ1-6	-	CASSEQSGSPLHF
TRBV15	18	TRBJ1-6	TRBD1	CATSRERGQGANNSPLHF
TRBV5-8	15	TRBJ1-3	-	CASSLGDASGNTIYF
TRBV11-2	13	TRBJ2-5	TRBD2	CASSLVGGEAQYF
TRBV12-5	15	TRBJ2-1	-	CASGRTLTSYNEQFF
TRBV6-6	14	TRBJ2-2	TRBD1	CASSRDRAGGELFF